This T cell receptor (beta chain) was retrieved from a study of shared clonotypes between healthy human individuals. About the research overall: The cohort comprised a couple of women and a few men. Their ages spanned 18 to 49 years.

Unmatched junction bases numbered 8, after V lost 1 base and J lost 1 base. This CDR3 has 17 amino acids. Germline V gene sequence: CDR1 GTSNPN, CDR2 SVGIG (reference sequence). This table comes from immunoSEQ multiplex PCR, and its TCRdb copy is limited to in-frame clones, with some not included. The table includes 2 million to 3 million clones, 85% to 95% detected once. Splitting of CD4+ cells produced CD45RA+ naive and CD45RA-negative memory subsets. The sequenced material came from naive CD4+ T cells sorted from blood. Subset specified: CD45RA+ positively selected. This TCR came from a man aged 18 to 35 in good health. This sequence joins TRBV30 and TRBJ2-3; 10 positions match TRBD1. The CDR3 here is CAWSARGQGIGTDTQYF. The CDR3, as DNA: TGTGCCTGGAGTGCCCGGGGACAGGGGATCGGCACAGATACGCAGTATTTT.